Each of the 26 T cell receptor beta chains below was sequenced from the same sample in a study of neurological immune-mediated disorders. MiXCR, run by TCRdb on the 5' RACE reads, gives a single entry per CDR3 protein. Of roughly 60,000 distinct CDR3 sequences in the sample, more than 9.5% were seen once. The sequencing input was PBMCs. The origin of the receptors is a man aged 55 to 70 in good health.

This clonotype was counted only a few times. The chain links TRBV3-1 to TRBJ2-5; D not resolved. The CDR3 is 14 residues long. Per germline, CDR1 LGHDT and CDR2 YNNKEL (reference sequence). Deletions cut 0 bases from V and 4 bases from J, with 9 bases between. The CDR3 nucleotides read TGTGCCAGCAGCCAAGATCTAGGGCGAGAGACCCAGTACTTC. The encoded protein is CASSQDLGRETQYF.

This clonotype has at least ten counts. The chain links TRBV7-2 to TRBJ1-4, with D perhaps matching TRBD1 (5 bases). Trimming removed 4 bases at V and 5 bases at J, with 11 bases between. The CDR3 consists of 14 residues. CDR1 and CDR2 (germline): SGHTA, FQGNSA. The CDR3 nucleotides read TGTGCCAGCAGCTCGAGGGGAGGGAATGAAAAACTGTTTTTT. Protein product: CASSSRGGNEKLFF.

This clonotype was found a few times. V gene TRBV7-2 combines with J gene TRBJ1-1; D is possibly TRBD1 (6 bases). There are 14 residues in the CDR3. From germline, CDR1 is SGHTA and CDR2 FQGNSA. V lost 4 bases, J lost 5 bases, and 14 bases lay in between. CDR3 sequence (DNA): TGTGCCAGCAGCTCAGAGGGGGGCAGAACTGAAGCTTTCTTT. This translates into CASSSEGGRTEAFF.

In its sample, this clonotype was seen many times. The chain joins TRBV13 to TRBJ2-5, with 13 bases matching TRBD2. This CDR3 spans 14 amino acids. Germline CDR1 and CDR2: PRHDT and FYEKMQ (reference sequence). The J segment lost 12 bases and the V segment lost 5 bases, leaving 9 bases of the junction unmatched. In DNA form, the CDR3 reads TGTGCCAGCAGCCCCGGGACTAGCGGGGTACCGGAGTACTTC. This translates into CASSPGTSGVPEYF.

This clonotype was counted at least ten times. The V and J genes are TRBV20-1 and TRBJ1-2; TRBD1 agrees at 8 bases. Unmatched junction bases numbered 6, after V lost 0 bases and J lost 6 bases. Germline V gives CDR1 DFQATT, CDR2 SNEGSKA (reference sequence). This CDR3 is built from 14 residues. CDR3 sequence: CSARDPRTGNGYTF. CDR3 coding DNA: TGCAGTGCTAGAGATCCTCGGACAGGGAATGGCTACACCTTC.

This clonotype was recorded many times. J is TRBJ2-7 and V is TRBV7-2; D unclear. V lost 5 bases and J 5 bases, leaving 16 bases between the germline ends. The germline V gene has CDR1 SGHTA and CDR2 FQGNSA. This CDR3 spans 14 amino acids. CDR3 coding DNA: TGTGCCAGCAGCCCAAAGCAGCTAAGCCACGAGCAGTACTTC. Translating it yields CASSPKQLSHEQYF.

This clonotype turned up a few times. This chain uses TRBV18 with TRBJ1-1; D remains unclear. The CDR3 runs 13 residues. Trimming cost V 1 base and J 1 base, with 4 bases left between them. Germline loops: CDR1 KGHSH, CDR2 LQKENI. The CDR3 nucleotides read TGTGCCAGCTCACCACGAGAGAACACTGAAGCTTTCTTT. Translating it yields CASSPRENTEAFF.

In this sample, this clonotype turned up many times. The J gene is TRBJ2-5, the V gene TRBV12-3 or TRBV12-4, with D tentatively TRBD2 (6 bases). Deletions cut 6 bases from V and 5 bases from J, with 22 bases between. This CDR3 has 16 residues. CDR3 sequence: CASSPVNAGLRETQYF. CDR3 bases: TGTGCCAGCAGCCCGGTGAACGCGGGACTCCGGGAGACCCAGTACTTC.

This clonotype has at least ten counts. This sequence joins TRBV20-1 and TRBJ2-1; TRBD2 matches 8 bases. Germline-derived CDR1 and CDR2 are DFQATT and SNEGSKA (reference sequence). J lost 5 bases, V lost 5 bases, and 8 bases had no gene match. The CDR3 has 14 amino acids. The CDR3 loop is CSASPSGPHNEQFF. The CDR3 DNA follows: TGCAGTGCTTCACCTAGCGGGCCCCACAATGAGCAGTTCTTC.

This clonotype was recorded at least ten times. The junction departs from the called germline gene at one end, perhaps through a read error. This sequence joins TRBV5-6 and TRBJ2-1, with TRBD1 matching 8 bases. This CDR3 is 18 amino acids long. The V gene's germline CDR1 is SGHDT and CDR2 YYEEEE. Here the CDR3 reads CASSPGFKGQVLGGSMVF. The CDR3 nucleotides are TGTGCCAGCAGCCCCGGTTTTAAGGGACAGGTCTTAGGGGGCTCAATGGTCTTC.

This clonotype was seen repeatedly, ten times or more. The J gene is TRBJ2-1, the V gene TRBV20-1; 10 bases align to TRBD1. Trimming removed 6 bases from V and 0 bases from J; junction bases left unmatched: 5. Germline assignment: CDR1 DFQATT and CDR2 SNEGSKA (reference sequence). The length of the CDR3 is 15 residues. The CDR3 region has the DNA TGCAGTGCAAGGACAGGGGGAGGCTCCTACAATGAGCAGTTCTTC. Translation gives CSARTGGGSYNEQFF.

The chain has TRBV2 and TRBJ2-1; 8 bases match TRBD1. The junction had 8 bases not matched to a gene; V was cut back by 3 bases and J by 10 bases. CDR1 is SNHLY and CDR2 is FYNNEI in the germline V gene. This CDR3 contains 14 residues. Written as DNA, the CDR3 is TGTGCCAGCAGTGATAGGACAGGGCTTGACGAGCAGTTCTTC. Translation: CASSDRTGLDEQFF.

Concerning this clonotype itself: This may be a read error, as it is one base from a much larger clone. The J gene is TRBJ1-1, the V gene TRBV7-2; D possibly corresponds to TRBD1 (5 bases). Germline-derived CDR1 and CDR2 are SGHTA and FQGNSA. V gave up 0 bases and J gave up 5 bases, with 13 bases separating them. This CDR3 spans 15 amino acids. The CDR3, as DNA: TGTGCCAGCAGCTTAGCGCAGGCAGGGAGAACTGAAGCTTTCTTT. This translates into CASSLAQAGRTEAFF.

The chain joins TRBV18 to TRBJ2-7, with D perhaps assigned TRBD1 or TRBD2 (5 bases each). The CDR3 is made up of 12 amino acids. V was cut by 3 bases and J by 6 bases, with 9 bases left in between. CDR1 KGHSH and CDR2 LQKENI come from the germline V gene. CDR3 residues: CASSPAGTEQYF. CDR3 in DNA: TGTGCCAGCTCACCCGCAGGGACCGAGCAGTACTTC.

This clonotype was detected many times. The chain couples TRBV6-1 to TRBJ2-7; D not certain. Germline lookup yields CDR1 MNHNS and CDR2 SASEGT. V was pared by 4 bases and J by 3 bases, with 10 bases between. The CDR3 sequence is 13 residues long. The chain's CDR3 is CASSVHSDYEQYF. DNA of the CDR3: TGTGCCAGCAGTGTGCACAGCGACTACGAGCAGTACTTC.

The chain couples TRBV7-6 to TRBJ2-3; no reliable D call. Germline loops: CDR1 SGHVS, CDR2 FNYEAQ. The CDR3 sequence is 13 residues long. Trimming removed 10 bases at V and 2 bases at J, with 13 bases between. The CDR3 DNA reads TGTGCCACACGAGGCTCGGCCACAGATACGCAGTATTTT. This gives the protein CATRGSATDTQYF.

This clonotype appeared many times. The DNA of the CDR3 is TGTGCCAGCAGTCTGGGGGTCAACCAAGAGACCCAGTACTTC. Protein: CASSLGVNQETQYF. The rearrangement joins TRBV6-6 to TRBJ2-5, with D perhaps being TRBD1 or TRBD2 (5 bases each). Germline V gene lookup returns CDR1 MNHNY and CDR2 SVGAGI (reference sequence). Trimming took 5 bases from V and 0 from J, leaving 10 bases between them. This CDR3 is built from 14 residues.

This clonotype was seen repeatedly, ten times or more. V is TRBV12-3 or TRBV12-4 and J is TRBJ1-2, with D possibly TRBD1 on 6 matching bases. Deletions cut 5 bases from V and 3 bases from J, with 13 bases between. The CDR3 sequence is 14 residues long. The CDR3 nucleotides are TGTGCCAGCAGTAAGGACAGCCAATACTATGGCTACACCTTC. Residues: CASSKDSQYYGYTF.

This clonotype was detected ten times or more. The chain couples TRBV27 to TRBJ2-1; D possibly corresponds to TRBD1 (6 bases). This CDR3 has 17 amino acids. The germline V gene has CDR1 MNHEY and CDR2 SMNVEV (reference sequence). V was shortened by 2 bases and J by 4 bases, with 18 bases between the two germline ends. The CDR3 DNA follows: TGTGCCAGCAGTTTACGAATCGCAGGGGCCGATTACAATGAGCAGTTCTTC. This codes for CASSLRIAGADYNEQFF.

The sample holds many counts of this clonotype. This sequence joins TRBV10-3 and TRBJ2-7; the match to TRBD2 covers 8 bases. Germline V gene lookup returns CDR1 ENHRY and CDR2 SYGVKD. The length of the CDR3 is 11 residues. The V and J ends lost 4 bases and 7 bases, in that order; junction bases with no gene match: 0. CDR3 DNA sequence: TGTGCCATCAGTGTAGCGGGGGAGCAGTACTTC. It translates to CAISVAGEQYF.

Many counts were recorded for this clonotype. The rearrangement joins TRBV7-2 to TRBJ2-5; D is perhaps TRBD1 (6 bases). Trimming took off 3 bases at V and 4 bases at J, with 12 bases between the two ends. Germline V gene lookup returns CDR1 SGHTA and CDR2 FQGNSA. This CDR3 spans 14 amino acids. The CDR3 DNA sequence: TGTGCCAGCAGCTTTATGGACAGTCGAGAGACCCAGTACTTC. Amino acids: CASSFMDSRETQYF. Based on the CDR3 plus reference TRBV7-2 and TRBJ2-5, the full variable domain is GAGVSQSPSNKVTEKGKDVELRCDPISGHTALYWYRQSLGQGLEFLIYFQGNSAPDKSGLPSDRFSAERTGGSVSTLTIQRTQQEDSAVYLCASSFMDSRETQYFGPGTRLLVL.

This clonotype came up many times. CDR3 protein: CASSLGGHNQPQHF. CDR3 sequence (DNA): TGTGCCAGCAGCTTAGGAGGGCACAATCAGCCCCAGCATTTT. The chain joins TRBV7-2 to TRBJ1-5; unclear D gene. The CDR3 totals 14 residues. The germline gives CDR1 SGHTA, CDR2 FQGNSA. V gave up 1 base and J gave up 3 bases, with 7 bases separating them.

This clonotype was seen ten or more times. The rearrangement links TRBV20-1 to TRBJ1-1; D gene ambiguous. Germline-derived CDR1 and CDR2 are DFQATT and SNEGSKA (reference sequence). This CDR3 contains 13 residues. V lost 0 bases to trimming and J lost 6 bases, with 11 bases between them. The CDR3 reads CSARDQIWAEAFF. CDR3 bases: TGCAGTGCTAGAGATCAGATTTGGGCTGAAGCTTTCTTT.

This clonotype showed up many times. The rearrangement joins TRBV24-1 to TRBJ2-5; D might be TRBD1 or TRBD2, each matching 5 bases. This CDR3 has 15 residues. CDR1 is KGHDR and CDR2 is SFDVKD in the germline V gene. V lost 4 bases to trimming and J lost 4 bases, with 15 bases between them. For the CDR3, the DNA is TGTGCCACCAGTGAGCTTGGGGGTGGAGGAGAGACCCAGTACTTC. Its translation is CATSELGGGGETQYF.

This clonotype has ten or more counts. The V gene is TRBV5-5, the J gene TRBJ2-7, with D unclear. The V gene lost 0 bases and the J gene lost 7 bases, with 14 bases spanning the gap. CDR3 length: 14 residues. Germline V gene lookup returns CDR1 SGHKS and CDR2 YYEKEE (reference sequence). The DNA of the CDR3 is TGTGCCAGCAGCTTGGCCGACCAGAGGAAGGAGCAGTACTTC. Protein: CASSLADQRKEQYF.

This clonotype was seen more than once but under ten times. Relative to the germline gene, one junction end is altered; a read error may explain this. V usage is TRBV6-2 or TRBV6-3 and J usage is TRBJ2-5; D tentatively reads TRBD1 or TRBD2 (6 bases each). The CDR3 totals 15 residues. Germline V lookup: CDR1 MNHEY, CDR2 SVGEGT. CDR3 sequence (DNA): TGTGCCAGCAGTCTACGCCCGGGGGCCCAAGCGACCCAGTACTTC. This sequence encodes CASSLRPGAQATQYF.